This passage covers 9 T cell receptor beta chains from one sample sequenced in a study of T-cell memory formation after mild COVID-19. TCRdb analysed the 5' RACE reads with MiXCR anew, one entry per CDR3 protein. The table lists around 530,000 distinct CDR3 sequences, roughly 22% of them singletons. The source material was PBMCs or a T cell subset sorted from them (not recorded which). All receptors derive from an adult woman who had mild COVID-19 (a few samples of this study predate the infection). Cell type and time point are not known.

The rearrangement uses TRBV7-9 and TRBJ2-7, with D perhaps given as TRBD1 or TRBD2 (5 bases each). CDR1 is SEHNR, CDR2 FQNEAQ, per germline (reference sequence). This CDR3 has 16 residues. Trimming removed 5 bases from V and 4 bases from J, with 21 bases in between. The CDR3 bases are TGTGCCAGCAGCCTCAGAGGGCGACAGACTTTGTACGAGCAGTACTTC. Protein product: CASSLRGRQTLYEQYF.

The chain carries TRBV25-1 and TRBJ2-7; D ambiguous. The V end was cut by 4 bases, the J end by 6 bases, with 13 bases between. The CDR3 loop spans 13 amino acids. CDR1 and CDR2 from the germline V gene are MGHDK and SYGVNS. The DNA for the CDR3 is TGTGCCAGCAGTGGAGGTTATCTTGGCGAGCAGTACTTC. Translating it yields CASSGGYLGEQYF.

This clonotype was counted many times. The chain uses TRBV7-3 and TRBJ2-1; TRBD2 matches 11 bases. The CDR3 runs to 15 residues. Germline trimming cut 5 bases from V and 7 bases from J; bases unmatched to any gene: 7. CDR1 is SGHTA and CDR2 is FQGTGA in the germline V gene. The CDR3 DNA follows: TGTGCCAGCAGCCTGGGGACTAGCGGCAAGAATGAGCAGTTCTTC. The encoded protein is CASSLGTSGKNEQFF.

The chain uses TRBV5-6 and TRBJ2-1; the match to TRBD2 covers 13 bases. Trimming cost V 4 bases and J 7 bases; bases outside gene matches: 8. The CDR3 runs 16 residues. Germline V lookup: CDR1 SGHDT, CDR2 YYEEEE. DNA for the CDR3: TGTGCCAGCAGCCCCTTGACTAGCGGGAGGATAAATGAGCAGTTCTTC. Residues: CASSPLTSGRINEQFF.

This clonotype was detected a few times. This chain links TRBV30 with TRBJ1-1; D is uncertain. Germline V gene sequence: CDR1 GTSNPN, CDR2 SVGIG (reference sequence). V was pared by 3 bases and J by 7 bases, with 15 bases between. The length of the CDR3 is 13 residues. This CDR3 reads CAWSDQPRVEAFF. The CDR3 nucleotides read TGTGCCTGGAGCGACCAGCCCCGGGTTGAAGCTTTCTTT.

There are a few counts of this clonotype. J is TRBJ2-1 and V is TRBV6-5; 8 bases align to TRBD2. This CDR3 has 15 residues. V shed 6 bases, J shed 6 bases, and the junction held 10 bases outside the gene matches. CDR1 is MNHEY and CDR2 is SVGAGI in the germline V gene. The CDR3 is CASSPAGGHGNEQFF. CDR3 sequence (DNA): TGTGCCAGCAGCCCCGCGGGAGGCCATGGCAATGAGCAGTTCTTC.

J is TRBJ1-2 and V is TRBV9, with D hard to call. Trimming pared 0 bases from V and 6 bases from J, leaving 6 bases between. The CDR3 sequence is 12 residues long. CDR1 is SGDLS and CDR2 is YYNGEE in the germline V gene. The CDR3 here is CASSVGADGYTF. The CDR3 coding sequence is TGTGCCAGCAGCGTAGGGGCGGATGGCTACACCTTC.

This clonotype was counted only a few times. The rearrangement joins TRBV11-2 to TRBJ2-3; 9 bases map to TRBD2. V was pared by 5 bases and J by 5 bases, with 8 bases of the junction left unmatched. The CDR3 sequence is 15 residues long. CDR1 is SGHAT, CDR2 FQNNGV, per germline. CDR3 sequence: CASSPRLADLDTQYF. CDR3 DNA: TGTGCCAGCAGCCCTCGACTAGCGGATCTAGATACGCAGTATTTT.

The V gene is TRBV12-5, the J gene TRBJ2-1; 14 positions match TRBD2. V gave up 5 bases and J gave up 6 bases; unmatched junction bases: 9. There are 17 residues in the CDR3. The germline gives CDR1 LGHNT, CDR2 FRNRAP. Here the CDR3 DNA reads TGTGCTAGTGGTCCCTGGACTAGCGGGAGGTTCAGCAATGAGCAGTTCTTC. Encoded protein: CASGPWTSGRFSNEQFF.